This TCR beta chain was sequenced in a study of blood T cells in healthy people across ages. There are 14 residues in the CDR3. V shed 7 bases and J shed 5 bases, with 17 bases lying between them. CDR1 and CDR2 (germline): MNHNY, SVGAGI (reference sequence). A second PCR, run for about 7 to 11 cycles, used a sample-barcoded 5' primer plus a J-beta primer mix. A template-switch adaptor with 12 random nucleotides tagged each cDNA molecule. TCRdb called the 5' RACE reads again in MiXCR, with one record for every CDR3 protein. The profile shows roughly 1,000,000 distinct CDR3 sequences, roughly a quarter of them singletons. The study, taken as a whole, reports: A roughly linear fall in TCR beta diversity per million T cells was seen with increasing age.

As to this clonotype: Its antigen is undetermined.

The same specimen was also included in a second study, on T cells of mothers and their children.

This clonotype was sampled from a girl aged 2 to 10 in good health. The J gene is TRBJ1-1, the V gene TRBV6-6; tentative D call: TRBD1 (5 bases). Input material: blood. CDR3: CASMPQGIKTEAFF. CDR3 DNA: TGTGCCAGCATGCCGCAGGGAATTAAGACTGAAGCTTTCTTT.